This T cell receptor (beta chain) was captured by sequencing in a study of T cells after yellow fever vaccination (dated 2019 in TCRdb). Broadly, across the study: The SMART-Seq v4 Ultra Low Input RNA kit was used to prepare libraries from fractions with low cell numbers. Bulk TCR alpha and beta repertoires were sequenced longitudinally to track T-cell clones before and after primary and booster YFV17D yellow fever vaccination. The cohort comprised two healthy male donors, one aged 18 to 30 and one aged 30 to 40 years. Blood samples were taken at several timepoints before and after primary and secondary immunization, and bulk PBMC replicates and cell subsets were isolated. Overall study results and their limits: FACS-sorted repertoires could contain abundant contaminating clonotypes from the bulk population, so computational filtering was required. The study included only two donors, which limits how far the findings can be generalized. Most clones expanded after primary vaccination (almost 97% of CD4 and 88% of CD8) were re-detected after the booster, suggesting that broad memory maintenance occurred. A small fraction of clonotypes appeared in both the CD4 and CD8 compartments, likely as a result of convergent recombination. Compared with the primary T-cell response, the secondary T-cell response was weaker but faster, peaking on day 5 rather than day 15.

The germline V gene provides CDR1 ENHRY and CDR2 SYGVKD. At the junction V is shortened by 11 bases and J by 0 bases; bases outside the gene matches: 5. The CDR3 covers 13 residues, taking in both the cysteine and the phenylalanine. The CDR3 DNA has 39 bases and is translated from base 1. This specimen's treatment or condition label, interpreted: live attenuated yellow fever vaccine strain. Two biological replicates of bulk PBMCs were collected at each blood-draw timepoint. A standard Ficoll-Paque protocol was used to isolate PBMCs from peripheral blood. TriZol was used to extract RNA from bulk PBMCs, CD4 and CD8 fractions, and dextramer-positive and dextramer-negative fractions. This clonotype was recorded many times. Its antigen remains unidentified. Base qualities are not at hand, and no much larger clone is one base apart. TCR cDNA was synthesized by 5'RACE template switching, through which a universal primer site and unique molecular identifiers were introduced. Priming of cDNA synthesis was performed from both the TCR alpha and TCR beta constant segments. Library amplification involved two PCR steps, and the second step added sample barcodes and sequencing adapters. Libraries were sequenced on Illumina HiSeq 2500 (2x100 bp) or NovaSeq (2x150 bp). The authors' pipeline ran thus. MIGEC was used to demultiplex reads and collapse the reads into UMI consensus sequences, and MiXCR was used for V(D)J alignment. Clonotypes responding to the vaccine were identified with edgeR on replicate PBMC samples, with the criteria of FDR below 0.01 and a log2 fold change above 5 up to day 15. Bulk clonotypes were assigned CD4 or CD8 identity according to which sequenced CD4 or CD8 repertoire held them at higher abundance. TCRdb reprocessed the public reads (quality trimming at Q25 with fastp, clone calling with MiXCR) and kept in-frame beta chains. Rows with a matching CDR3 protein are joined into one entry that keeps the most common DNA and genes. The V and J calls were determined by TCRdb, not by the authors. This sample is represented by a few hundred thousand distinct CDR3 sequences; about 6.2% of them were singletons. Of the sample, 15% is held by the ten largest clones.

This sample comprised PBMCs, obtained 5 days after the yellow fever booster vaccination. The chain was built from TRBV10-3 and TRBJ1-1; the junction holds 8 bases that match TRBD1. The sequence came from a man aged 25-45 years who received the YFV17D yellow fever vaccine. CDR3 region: CALSDRVNTEAFF. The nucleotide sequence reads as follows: TGTGCCCTTTCGGACAGGGTGAACACTGAAGCTTTCTTT.